This T cell receptor (beta chain) stems from a study of post-analysis software for immune sequencing data. The study's findings and limits: Clustering by F measure revealed strong co-clustering among samples prepared together in one batch. For normalized Chao1 diversity, multiple sclerosis patients scored significantly lower than controls did. Five TRBV segments, including TRBV5-6, TRBV5-1 and TRBV20-1, were more frequent in patients than controls.

Prepared libraries of TCR beta cDNA carried unique molecular identifiers. MiXCR was run by TCRdb on the PCR reads, yielding one entry per CDR3 protein. This sample has about 770,000 distinct CDR3 sequences, with about 45% found just once. About this clonotype: Its antigen is as yet unknown.

There are 15 residues in the CDR3. V gave up 0 bases and J gave up 5 bases; unmatched junction bases: 6. Germline V gives CDR1 LGHNA, CDR2 YSLEER. Sequences were obtained from blood. The receptor comes from a girl aged 5-17 years with multiple sclerosis. The chain is built from TRBV4-3 and TRBJ2-5; 7 bases match TRBD1. The CDR3 here is CASSQDGGQTETQYF. The CDR3 DNA reads as TGCGCCAGCAGCCAAGATGGGGGACAGACCGAGACCCAGTACTTC.